This is a list of T cell receptor beta chains from one sample in a study of blood T cells in healthy people across ages. TCRdb passed the 5' RACE reads through MiXCR, listing each CDR3 protein once. The table has about a million distinct CDR3 sequences, under 40% seen once; the top ten hold approximately 14%. Specimen: blood. These TCRs come from a young man in good health. Each CDR3 is given with its conserved first and last residue. D genes are given only for firm matches. Expanded clones are given a class, and other clones once, few, many or no size at all.

D gene,V gene,J gene,clone size,CDR3 DNA,CDR3 protein
NA,TRBV2,TRBJ2-4,few,TGTGCCAGCAGTGAAAGGAGGGCGGAGTACTTC,CASSERRAEYF
NA,TRBV6-2/TRBV6-3,TRBJ2-1,few,TGTGCCAGCAGTTACCTTAGCCCGGCGAACAATGAGCAGTTCTTC,CASSYLSPANNEQFF
TRBD2,TRBV5-1,TRBJ2-1,NA,TGCGCCAGCAGCTTCGGGACTAGCGGGGGTGCTTACAATGAGCAGTTCTTC,CASSFGTSGGAYNEQFF
NA,TRBV7-2,TRBJ1-1,few,TGTGCCAGCAGCTTTCCGACGGATGAAGCTTTCTTT,CASSFPTDEAFF
NA,TRBV12-3/TRBV12-4,TRBJ2-5,many,TGTGCCAGCAGCTTAGCTGTCCAAGAGACCCAGTACTTC,CASSLAVQETQYF
TRBD1,TRBV7-9,TRBJ2-3,NA,TGTGCCAGCAGCTTAACAGGGGACGACACAGGGGGCGATACGCAGTATTTT,CASSLTGDDTGGDTQYF
NA,TRBV7-9,TRBJ1-2,NA,TGTGCCAGCAGCGACGGTGATAACTATGGCTACACCTTC,CASSDGDNYGYTF
NA,TRBV7-9,TRBJ1-1,few,TGTGCCAGCAGCTCCTCCCAGACAGGGAACACTGAAGCTTTCTTT,CASSSSQTGNTEAFF
TRBD1,TRBV25-1,TRBJ1-4,NA,TGTGCCAGCAGTGGCTCGGCAGGGGGGGAGAGTGAAAAACTGTTTTTT,CASSGSAGGESEKLFF
NA,TRBV20-1,TRBJ1-1,once,TGCAGTGCCAGAGATTGGCAACAACACGATTTGAACACTGAAGCTTTCTTT,CSARDWQQHDLNTEAFF
TRBD2,TRBV2,TRBJ2-3,NA,TGTGCCAGAAGGACTAGCGGGGATGCTAGCACAGATACGCAGTATTTT,CARRTSGDASTDTQYF
NA,TRBV10-3,TRBJ2-1,NA,TGTGCCATCGCCCACCGAGCCTACCCGTTCTTC,CAIAHRAYPFF
TRBD1,TRBV20-1,TRBJ1-6,once,TGCAGTGCTAGAGTATATGGGCAGGGGGAGGCTTCACCCCTCCACTTT,CSARVYGQGEASPLHF
NA,TRBV3-1,TRBJ2-1,few,TGTGCCAGCAGCCAAGAGAGACACAATGAGCAGTTCTTC,CASSQERHNEQFF
TRBD2,TRBV7-9,TRBJ2-5,few,TGTGCCAGCAGCTTAGTTGGACTAGCCCTACAAGAGACCCAGTACTTC,CASSLVGLALQETQYF
NA,TRBV5-1,TRBJ2-2,few,TGCGCCAGCAGCGGGGGAGGAACACCCGGGGAGCTGTTTTTT,CASSGGGTPGELFF
NA,TRBV2,TRBJ1-6,NA,TGTGCCAGCAGGCTTACGGGGGCGGTAGAGACCCTCCACTTT,CASRLTGAVETLHF
NA,TRBV29-1,TRBJ1-2,NA,TGCAGCGTTGAATCGGGCCGAGATGGCCACACCTTC,CSVESGRDGHTF
NA,TRBV28,TRBJ1-2,NA,TGTGGCGCAGGGTCTCCCTTCTATGGCTACACCTTC,CGAGSPFYGYTF
TRBD2,TRBV20-1,TRBJ2-5,NA,TGCAGTGCTAAGCCTAGCGGGGGTTTGTACCAAGAGACCCAGTACTTC,CSAKPSGGLYQETQYF
NA,TRBV18,TRBJ1-2,NA,TGTGCCAGCTCACCAGTCCCTCGGACAGCCTCCTATGGCTACACCTTC,CASSPVPRTASYGYTF
NA,TRBV20-1,TRBJ2-1,NA,TGCAGTGCTAGACCCGGGACCCATCCCTACAATGAGCAGTTCTTC,CSARPGTHPYNEQFF
TRBD2,TRBV20-1,TRBJ2-7,few,TGCAGTGCTAGACCCGGACTAGCGGGGGACTCCTACAATGAGCAGTACTTC,CSARPGLAGDSYNEQYF
NA,TRBV27,TRBJ1-5,NA,TGTGCCAGCAGTGCGACTTGGAGCAATCAGCCCCAGCATTTT,CASSATWSNQPQHF
NA,TRBV20-1,TRBJ2-7,many,TGCAGTGCTAGAAGGGGCCACGAGCAGTACTTC,CSARRGHEQYF
NA,TRBV6-2/TRBV6-3,TRBJ1-2,few,TGTGCCAGCAGTTATAGGAGGACAGACTATGGCTACACCTTC,CASSYRRTDYGYTF
TRBD1,TRBV6-5,TRBJ1-6,few,TGTGCCAGCAGTAGACAGGGATTTTCACCCCTCCACTTT,CASSRQGFSPLHF
NA,TRBV6-2/TRBV6-3,TRBJ1-1,many,TGTGCCAGCAGTTATACAGCCGATACTTTTATGAACACTGAAGCTTTCTTT,CASSYTADTFMNTEAFF
NA,TRBV12-3/TRBV12-4,TRBJ2-3,NA,TGTGCCAGCAGTTTGGGGGTTCCCCCAGATACGCAGTATTTT,CASSLGVPPDTQYF
TRBD1,TRBV15,TRBJ1-2,few,TGTGCCACCAGCAGAGATTTGACAGGGGACGGCTACACCTTC,CATSRDLTGDGYTF